Listed below are T cell receptor beta chains from one sample, sequenced in a study of T cells in tuberculosis. Using immunoSEQ multiplex PCR, the repertoire was profiled, and TCRdb retains in-frame clones only, with some absent. This table holds 25,000 to 40,000 clones, 70% to 90% found once. This specimen consisted of PBMCs, obtained at tuberculosis diagnosis. Every receptor here comes from an adult with tuberculosis. Both conserved end residues are part of each CDR3. A D gene is named only where the DNA matches it firmly. Only some rows state a clone size, as once, few, many or a class for expanded clones.

CDR3 length: 15
D gene: TRBD2
V gene: TRBV10-1
J gene: TRBJ2-3
clone size: .
CDR3 protein: CASTTRGESTDTQYF
CDR3 DNA: TGCGCCAGCACCACGCGGGGGGAAAGCACAGATACGCAGTATTTT

CDR3 length: 12
D gene: TRBD1
V gene: TRBV19
J gene: TRBJ1-2
clone size: .
CDR3 protein: CASTSDRDDCTF
CDR3 DNA: TGTGCCAGTACCTCCGACAGGGACGATTGCACCTTC

CDR3 length: 13
D gene: .
V gene: TRBV6-5
J gene: TRBJ1-1
clone size: .
CDR3 protein: CASSRSSYTEAFF
CDR3 DNA: TGTGCCAGCAGTAGGAGTTCGTACACTGAAGCTTTCTTT

CDR3 length: 14
D gene: .
V gene: TRBV5-1
J gene: TRBJ2-3
clone size: .
CDR3 protein: CASSLYYLTDTQYF
CDR3 DNA: TGCGCCAGCAGCTTGTACTACCTCACAGATACGCAGTATTTT

CDR3 length: 16
D gene: .
V gene: TRBV7-8
J gene: TRBJ2-1
clone size: few
CDR3 protein: CASSPNRVPSYNEQFF
CDR3 DNA: TGTGCCAGCAGCCCGAACCGGGTCCCAAGCTACAATGAGCAGTTCTTC

CDR3 length: 14
D gene: .
V gene: TRBV10-2
J gene: TRBJ2-6
clone size: .
CDR3 protein: CASTRYSGANVLTF
CDR3 DNA: TGCGCCAGCACTCGGTATTCTGGGGCCAACGTCCTGACTTTC

CDR3 length: 12
D gene: .
V gene: TRBV28
J gene: TRBJ2-7
clone size: .
CDR3 protein: CATSRGTGEQYF
CDR3 DNA: TGTGCCACCTCTAGGGGGACGGGGGAGCAGTACTTC

CDR3 length: 15
D gene: TRBD1
V gene: TRBV9
J gene: TRBJ2-7
clone size: few
CDR3 protein: CASSVAVQGAEEQYF
CDR3 DNA: TGTGCCAGCAGCGTAGCCGTACAGGGGGCTGAGGAGCAGTACTTC

CDR3 length: 13
D gene: TRBD1
V gene: TRBV2
J gene: TRBJ1-1
clone size: .
CDR3 protein: CASMGTVVNEAFF
CDR3 DNA: TGTGCCAGCATGGGGACAGTGGTTAATGAAGCTTTCTTT

CDR3 length: 18
D gene: .
V gene: TRBV15
J gene: TRBJ2-7
clone size: .
CDR3 protein: CATSRDGSTSGTPFEQYF
CDR3 DNA: TGTGCCACCAGCAGAGATGGCTCCACCTCCGGGACTCCCTTCGAGCAGTACTTC

CDR3 length: 17
D gene: TRBD1
V gene: TRBV13
J gene: TRBJ2-2
clone size: .
CDR3 protein: CASSSHMGQGNTGELFF
CDR3 DNA: TGTGCCAGCAGCTCTCATATGGGACAGGGGAACACCGGGGAGCTGTTTTTT

CDR3 length: 15
D gene: .
V gene: TRBV5-6
J gene: TRBJ2-5
clone size: few
CDR3 protein: CASSLRLKPLETQYF
CDR3 DNA: TGTGCCAGCAGCTTAAGACTGAAACCTCTAGAGACCCAGTACTTC

CDR3 length: 14
D gene: .
V gene: TRBV10-3
J gene: TRBJ2-1
clone size: once
CDR3 protein: CAISGIGQSDEQFF
CDR3 DNA: TGTGCCATCAGTGGCATAGGACAGAGCGATGAGCAGTTCTTC

CDR3 length: 13
D gene: TRBD1
V gene: TRBV19
J gene: TRBJ1-1
clone size: .
CDR3 protein: CASSIRTGSEAFF
CDR3 DNA: TGTGCCAGTAGTATAAGGACAGGGTCTGAAGCTTTCTTT

CDR3 length: 15
D gene: .
V gene: TRBV4-3
J gene: TRBJ1-2
clone size: once
CDR3 protein: CASSPYSTSNYGYTF
CDR3 DNA: TGCGCCAGCAGCCCTTACAGTACTTCTAACTATGGCTACACCTTC

CDR3 length: 14
D gene: .
V gene: TRBV6-4
J gene: TRBJ1-1
clone size: .
CDR3 protein: CASRFQAGDTEAFF
CDR3 DNA: TGTGCCAGCAGATTTCAAGCAGGGGACACTGAAGCTTTCTTT

CDR3 length: 14
D gene: .
V gene: TRBV6-6
J gene: TRBJ2-7
clone size: few
CDR3 protein: CASSRGTGNYEQYF
CDR3 DNA: TGTGCCAGCAGTAGGGGGACGGGCAATTACGAGCAGTACTTC

CDR3 length: 15
D gene: .
V gene: TRBV6-5
J gene: TRBJ1-6
clone size: .
CDR3 protein: CASSTPRGSDSPLHF
CDR3 DNA: TGTGCCAGCAGTACCCCCCGGGGATCGGATTCACCCCTCCACTTT

CDR3 length: 14
D gene: .
V gene: TRBV19
J gene: TRBJ2-5
clone size: .
CDR3 protein: CASSNGGGQETQYF
CDR3 DNA: TGTGCCAGTAGTAACGGAGGTGGACAAGAGACCCAGTACTTC

CDR3 length: 13
D gene: .
V gene: TRBV27
J gene: TRBJ2-7
clone size: once
CDR3 protein: CASSAGMSYEQYF
CDR3 DNA: TGTGCCAGCAGTGCGGGGATGTCCTACGAGCAGTACTTC

CDR3 length: 16
D gene: .
V gene: TRBV5-1
J gene: TRBJ2-6
clone size: .
CDR3 protein: CASSLTGSSGANVLTF
CDR3 DNA: TGCGCCAGCAGCTTGACAGGAAGCTCTGGGGCCAACGTCCTGACTTTC

CDR3 length: 15
D gene: TRBD1
V gene: TRBV28
J gene: TRBJ2-2
clone size: .
CDR3 protein: CASSFVTGQSGELFF
CDR3 DNA: TGTGCCAGCAGTTTCGTGACAGGGCAGAGCGGGGAGCTGTTTTTT

CDR3 length: 16
D gene: .
V gene: TRBV6-1
J gene: TRBJ2-7
clone size: .
CDR3 protein: CASSEDMSPVAYEQYF
CDR3 DNA: TGTGCCAGCAGTGAAGACATGTCACCCGTCGCCTACGAGCAGTACTTC

CDR3 length: 16
D gene: .
V gene: TRBV9
J gene: TRBJ2-2
clone size: once
CDR3 protein: CASSPQVDGSTGELFF
CDR3 DNA: TGTGCCAGCAGCCCCCAGGTCGACGGGAGCACCGGGGAGCTGTTTTTT

CDR3 length: 16
D gene: .
V gene: TRBV4-3
J gene: TRBJ2-5
clone size: .
CDR3 protein: CASSQDIPSGRKTQYF
CDR3 DNA: TGCGCCAGCAGCCAAGATATTCCTTCGGGAAGGAAGACCCAGTACTTC

CDR3 length: 14
D gene: .
V gene: TRBV7-9
J gene: TRBJ2-2
clone size: .
CDR3 protein: CASSLTVNTGELFF
CDR3 DNA: TGTGCCAGCAGCTTGACAGTTAACACCGGGGAGCTGTTTTTT

CDR3 length: 12
D gene: TRBD1
V gene: TRBV28
J gene: TRBJ1-1
clone size: few
CDR3 protein: CASSRGETEAFF
CDR3 DNA: TGTGCCAGCAGCAGGGGGGAAACTGAAGCTTTCTTT

CDR3 length: 14
D gene: .
V gene: TRBV5-5
J gene: TRBJ2-7
clone size: .
CDR3 protein: CASSVWWTSYEQYF
CDR3 DNA: TGTGCCAGCAGCGTATGGTGGACAAGCTACGAGCAGTACTTC

CDR3 length: 13
D gene: .
V gene: TRBV29-1
J gene: TRBJ2-2
clone size: .
CDR3 protein: CSVDTQGTGELFF
CDR3 DNA: TGCAGCGTTGACACACAGGGTACCGGGGAGCTGTTTTTT

CDR3 length: 13
D gene: TRBD1
V gene: TRBV19
J gene: TRBJ2-1
clone size: .
CDR3 protein: CASRDRGPNEQFF
CDR3 DNA: TGTGCCAGTAGGGACAGGGGGCCGAATGAGCAGTTCTTC

CDR3 length: 15
D gene: TRBD1
V gene: TRBV6-1
J gene: TRBJ1-2
clone size: .
CDR3 protein: CASSDPGQLDYGYTF
CDR3 DNA: TGTGCCAGCAGTGACCCGGGACAGCTGGACTATGGCTACACCTTC

CDR3 length: 15
D gene: TRBD1
V gene: TRBV10-3
J gene: TRBJ1-3
clone size: .
CDR3 protein: CAITPTGASGNTIYF
CDR3 DNA: TGTGCCATCACCCCTACAGGGGCGTCTGGAAACACCATATATTTT

CDR3 length: 14
D gene: TRBD1
V gene: TRBV7-2
J gene: TRBJ2-7
clone size: .
CDR3 protein: CASSLWYRGIEQYF
CDR3 DNA: TGTGCCAGCAGCTTATGGTACAGGGGGATAGAGCAGTACTTC